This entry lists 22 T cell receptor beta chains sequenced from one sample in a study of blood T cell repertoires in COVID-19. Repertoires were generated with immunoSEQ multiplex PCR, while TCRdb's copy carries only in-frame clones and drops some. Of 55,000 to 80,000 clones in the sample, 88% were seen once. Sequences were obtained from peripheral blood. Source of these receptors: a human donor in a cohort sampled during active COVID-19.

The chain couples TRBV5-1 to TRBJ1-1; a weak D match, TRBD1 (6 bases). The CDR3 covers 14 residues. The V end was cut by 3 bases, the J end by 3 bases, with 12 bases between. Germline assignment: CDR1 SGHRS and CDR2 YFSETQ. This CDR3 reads CASSYRGGDTEAFF. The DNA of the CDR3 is TGCGCCAGCAGCTACCGAGGGGGGGACACTGAAGCTTTCTTT.

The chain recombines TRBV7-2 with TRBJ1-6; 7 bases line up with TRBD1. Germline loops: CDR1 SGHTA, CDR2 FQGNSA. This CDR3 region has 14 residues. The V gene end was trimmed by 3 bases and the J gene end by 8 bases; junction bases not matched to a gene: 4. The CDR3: CASSLTGFYSPLHF. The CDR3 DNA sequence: TGTGCCAGCAGCTTGACAGGGTTTTATTCACCCCTCCACTTT.

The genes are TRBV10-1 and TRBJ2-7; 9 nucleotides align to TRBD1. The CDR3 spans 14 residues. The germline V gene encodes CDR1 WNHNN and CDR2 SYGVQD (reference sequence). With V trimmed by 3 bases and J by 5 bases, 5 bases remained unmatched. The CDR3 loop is CASSDPGQGHEQYF. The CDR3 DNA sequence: TGCGCCAGCAGTGATCCGGGACAGGGCCACGAGCAGTACTTC.

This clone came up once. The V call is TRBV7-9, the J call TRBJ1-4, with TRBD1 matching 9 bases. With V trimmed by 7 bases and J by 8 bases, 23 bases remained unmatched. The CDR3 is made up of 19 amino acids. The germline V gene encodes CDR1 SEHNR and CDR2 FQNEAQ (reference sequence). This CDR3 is CASMNTFAGTGRVGEKLFF. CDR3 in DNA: TGTGCCAGCATGAATACGTTCGCTGGGACAGGGAGGGTGGGAGAAAAACTGTTTTTT.

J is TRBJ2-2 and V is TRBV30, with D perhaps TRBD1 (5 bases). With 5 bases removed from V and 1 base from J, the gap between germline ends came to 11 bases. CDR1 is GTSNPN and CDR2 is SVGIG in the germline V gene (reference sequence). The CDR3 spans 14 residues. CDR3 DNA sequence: TGTGCCTGGTTAGGACATTTGAACACCGGGGAGCTGTTTTTT. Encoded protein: CAWLGHLNTGELFF.

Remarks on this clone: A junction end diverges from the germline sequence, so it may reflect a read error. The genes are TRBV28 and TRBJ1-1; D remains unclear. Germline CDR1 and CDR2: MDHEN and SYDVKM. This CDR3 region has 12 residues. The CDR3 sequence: CASSLRELNGVF. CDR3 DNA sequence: TGTGCCAGCAGTTTAAGGGAGCTGAACGGCGTCTTT.

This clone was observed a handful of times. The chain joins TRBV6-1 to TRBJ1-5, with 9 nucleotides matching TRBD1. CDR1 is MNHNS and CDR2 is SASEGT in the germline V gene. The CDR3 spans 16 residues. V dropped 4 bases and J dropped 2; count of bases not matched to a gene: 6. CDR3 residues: CASSGQGGSRNQPQHF. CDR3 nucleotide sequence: TGTGCCAGCAGTGGACAGGGGGGGAGTCGCAATCAGCCCCAGCATTTT.

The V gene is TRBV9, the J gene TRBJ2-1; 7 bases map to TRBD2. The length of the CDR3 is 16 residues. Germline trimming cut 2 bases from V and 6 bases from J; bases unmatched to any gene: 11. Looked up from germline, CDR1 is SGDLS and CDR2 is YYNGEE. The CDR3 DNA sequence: TGTGCCAGCAGCGTGGGCGCGGGAGTTGGGAGCAATGAGCAGTTCTTC. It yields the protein CASSVGAGVGSNEQFF.

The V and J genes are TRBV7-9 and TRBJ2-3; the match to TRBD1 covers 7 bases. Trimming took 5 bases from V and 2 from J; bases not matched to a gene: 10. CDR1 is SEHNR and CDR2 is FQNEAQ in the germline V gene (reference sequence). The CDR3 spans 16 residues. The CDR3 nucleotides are TGTGCCAGCAGCGCAACAGGGGTTGGGCCCACAGATACGCAGTATTTT. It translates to CASSATGVGPTDTQYF.

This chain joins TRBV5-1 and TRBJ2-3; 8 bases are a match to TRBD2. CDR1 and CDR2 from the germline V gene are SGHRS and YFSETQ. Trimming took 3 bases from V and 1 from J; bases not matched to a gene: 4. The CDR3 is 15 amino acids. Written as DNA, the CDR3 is TGCGCCAGCAGCTACCAAGCGGGGGGCACAGATACGCAGTATTTT. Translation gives CASSYQAGGTDTQYF.

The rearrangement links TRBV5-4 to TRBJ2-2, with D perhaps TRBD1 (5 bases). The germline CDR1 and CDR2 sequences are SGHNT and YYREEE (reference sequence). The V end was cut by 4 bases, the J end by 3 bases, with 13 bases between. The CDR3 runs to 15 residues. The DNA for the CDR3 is TGTGCCAGCAGCACAACAGGAAAAGACACCGGGGAGCTGTTTTTT. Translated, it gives CASSTTGKDTGELFF.

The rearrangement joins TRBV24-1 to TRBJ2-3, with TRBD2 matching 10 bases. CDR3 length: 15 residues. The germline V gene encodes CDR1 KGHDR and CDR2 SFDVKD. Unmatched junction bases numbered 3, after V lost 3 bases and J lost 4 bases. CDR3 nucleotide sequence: TGTGCCACCAGTGATCCTAGCGGGGGCGCAGATACGCAGTATTTT. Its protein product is CATSDPSGGADTQYF.

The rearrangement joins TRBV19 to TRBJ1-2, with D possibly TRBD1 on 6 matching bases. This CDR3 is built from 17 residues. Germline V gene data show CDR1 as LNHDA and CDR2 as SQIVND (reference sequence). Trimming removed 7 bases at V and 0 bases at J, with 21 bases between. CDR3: CASTGPLGAGSNYGYTF. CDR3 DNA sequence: TGTGCCAGTACCGGGCCTCTGGGGGCAGGTTCTAACTATGGCTACACCTTC.

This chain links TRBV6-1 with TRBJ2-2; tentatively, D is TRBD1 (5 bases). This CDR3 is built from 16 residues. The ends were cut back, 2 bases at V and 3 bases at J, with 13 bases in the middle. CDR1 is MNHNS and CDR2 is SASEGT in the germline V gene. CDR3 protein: CASSEPAGYHTGELFF. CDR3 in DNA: TGTGCCAGCAGTGAACCCGCAGGGTATCACACCGGGGAGCTGTTTTTT.

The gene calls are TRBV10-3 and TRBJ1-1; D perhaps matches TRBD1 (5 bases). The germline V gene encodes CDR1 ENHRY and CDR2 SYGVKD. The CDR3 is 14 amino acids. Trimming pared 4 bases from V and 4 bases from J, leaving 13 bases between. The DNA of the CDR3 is TGTGCCATCAGTGGGCACCTTGGGGCCACTGAAGCTTTCTTT. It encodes CAISGHLGATEAFF.

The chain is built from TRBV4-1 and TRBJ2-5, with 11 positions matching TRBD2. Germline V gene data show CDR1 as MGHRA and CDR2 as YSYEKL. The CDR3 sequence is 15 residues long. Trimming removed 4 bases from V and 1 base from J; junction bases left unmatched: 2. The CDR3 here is CASSPGLAVQETQYF. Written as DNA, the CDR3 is TGCGCCAGCAGCCCGGGACTAGCGGTCCAAGAGACCCAGTACTTC.

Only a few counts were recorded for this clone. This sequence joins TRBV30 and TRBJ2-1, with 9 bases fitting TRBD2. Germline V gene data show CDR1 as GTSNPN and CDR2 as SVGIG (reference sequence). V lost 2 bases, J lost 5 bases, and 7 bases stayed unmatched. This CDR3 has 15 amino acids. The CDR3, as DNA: TGTGCCTGGAGTCCTCTAGCGGGATATAACAATGAGCAGTTCTTC. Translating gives CAWSPLAGYNNEQFF.

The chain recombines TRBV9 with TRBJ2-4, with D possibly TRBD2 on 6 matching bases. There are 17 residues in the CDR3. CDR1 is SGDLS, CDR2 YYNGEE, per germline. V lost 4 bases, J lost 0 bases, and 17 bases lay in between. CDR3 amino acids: CASSQEGGALAKNIQYF. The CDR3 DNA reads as TGTGCCAGCAGCCAAGAAGGAGGGGCCCTAGCCAAAAACATTCAGTACTTC.

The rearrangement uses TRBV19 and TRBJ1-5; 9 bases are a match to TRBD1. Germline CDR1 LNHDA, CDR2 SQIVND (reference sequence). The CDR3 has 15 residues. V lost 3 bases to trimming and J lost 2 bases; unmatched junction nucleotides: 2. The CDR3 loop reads CASSMGQGGNQPQHF. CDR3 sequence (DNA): TGTGCCAGTAGTATGGGACAGGGTGGCAATCAGCCCCAGCATTTT.

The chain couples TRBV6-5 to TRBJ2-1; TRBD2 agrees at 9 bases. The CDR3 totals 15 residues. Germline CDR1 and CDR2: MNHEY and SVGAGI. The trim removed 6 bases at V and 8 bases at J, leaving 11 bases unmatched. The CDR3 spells CASSPTSGGKHEQFF. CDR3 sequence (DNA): TGTGCCAGCAGCCCGACTAGCGGCGGGAAACATGAGCAGTTCTTC.

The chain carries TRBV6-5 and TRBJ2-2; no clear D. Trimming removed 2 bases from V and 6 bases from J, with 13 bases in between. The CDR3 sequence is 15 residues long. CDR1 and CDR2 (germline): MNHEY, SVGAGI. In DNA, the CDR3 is TGTGCCAGCAGTTACGAGGTCCGTGCGGCCGGGGAGCTGTTTTTT. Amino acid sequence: CASSYEVRAAGELFF.

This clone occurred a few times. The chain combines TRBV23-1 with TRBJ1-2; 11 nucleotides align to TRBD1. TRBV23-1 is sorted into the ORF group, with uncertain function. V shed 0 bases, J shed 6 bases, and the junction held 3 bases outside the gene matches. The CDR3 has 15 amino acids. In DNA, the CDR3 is TGCGCCAGCAGTCAATCGGACAGGGGGCGCGATGGCTACACCTTC. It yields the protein CASSQSDRGRDGYTF.